This entry is about one TCR beta chain. In this sample, this clonotype turned up a few times. Its antigen target is currently unknown. Per-base qualities were not stored, and no clone one base away is much larger. The data were obtained in a study of response to subunit inactivated influenza vaccine (dated by TCRdb to the late 2010s). Broadly, across the study: To follow how T cells responded to a trivalent subunit inactivated influenza vaccine, the researchers relied on deep quantitative profiling of the T cell receptor repertoire. The full study reports these points: The authors proposed that each seasonal influenza vaccination may bring in only a limited number of new T cells.

There are 16 amino acids in the CDR3, from cysteine to phenylalanine inclusive. The only DNA kept is the CDR3, 48 bases in frame from the first base. V trim: 8 bases; J trim: 3 bases; unmatched bases: 11. The library was obtained by RT-PCR. TCRdb records Illumina HiSeq 2500 as the sequencer. TCRdb trimmed public reads at Q25 via fastp, called clones via MiXCR and kept in-frame beta chains. Rows are combined by CDR3 protein, so each entry shows the most common genes and DNA. In all, the sample holds 500,000 to 600,000 distinct CDR3 sequences, and 7.6% of those were seen once. The ten top clones hold approximately 12% of the sample.

The sequence joins TRBV12-3 or TRBV12-4 to TRBJ2-3; 10 nucleotides in the junction match TRBD2. The sequencing used PBMCs from blood, collected 23 months after vaccination. The clonotype was recovered from a man between 50 and 69 years old who received an inactivated influenza vaccine. Donor details come from another sample of the same person, matched by shared clones. The nucleotides are TGTGCCAGCCCAGTGCCAAGGACTAGCGGAACAGATACGCAGTATTTT. Translated, it gives CASPVPRTSGTDTQYF.